Presented here are 2 T cell receptor beta chains from one specimen sequenced in a study of CD8+CD57+ T cells in acquired aplastic anemia. The use of genomic DNA as template underpinned the TCR beta VDJ and CDR3 profiling. TCRdb re-derived calls from the reads in MiXCR, one entry per CDR3 protein. Seen here are 150,000 to 200,000 distinct CDR3 sequences, around 60% observed once, and the top ten hold under 50%. The sequenced material came from sorted CD4+, CD8+, or CD8+CD57+ T cells (not recorded which) from PBMCs. The receptor source for this set is a human donor in good health.

This clonotype was counted between two and nine times. The chain recombines TRBV2 with TRBJ1-1; perhaps TRBD1 as D (6 bases). The V and J ends lost 4 bases and 4 bases respectively, with 7 bases between them. CDR3 length equals 12 residues. CDR1 is SNHLY and CDR2 is FYNNEI in the germline V gene. Written as DNA, the CDR3 is TGTGCCAGCAGTGCCAGGGGCACTGAAGCTTTCTTT. Protein sequence: CASSARGTEAFF.

Turning to this clonotype: At one boundary the junction diverges from the germline segment, which might be a read error. The V and J genes are TRBV19 and TRBJ1-1; 11 positions agree with TRBD1. Germline CDR1 and CDR2: LNHDA and SQIVND (reference sequence). The CDR3 consists of 13 residues. The CDR3 DNA follows: TGTGCCAGTAGTAGGGACAGGGGGACTGAAGCTCTCTTT. Protein product: CASSRDRGTEALF.